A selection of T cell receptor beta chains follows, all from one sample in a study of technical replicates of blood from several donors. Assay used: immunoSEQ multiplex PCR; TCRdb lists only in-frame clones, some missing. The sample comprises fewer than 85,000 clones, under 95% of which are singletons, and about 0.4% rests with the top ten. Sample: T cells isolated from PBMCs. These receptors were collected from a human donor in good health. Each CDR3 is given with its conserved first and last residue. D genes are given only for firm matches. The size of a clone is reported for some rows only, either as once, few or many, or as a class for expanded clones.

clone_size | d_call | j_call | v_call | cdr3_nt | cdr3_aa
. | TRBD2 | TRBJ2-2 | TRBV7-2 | TGTGCCAGCAGTCTAGCGGGACCTAACACCGGGGAGCTGTTTTTT | CASSLAGPNTGELFF
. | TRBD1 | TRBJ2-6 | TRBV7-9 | TGTGCCAGCAGCTTAGGGTCTTGGACAGGGGGCTCTGGGGCCAACGTCCTGACTTTC | CASSLGSWTGGSGANVLTF
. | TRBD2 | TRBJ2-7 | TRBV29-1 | TGCAGCGTCGACGTAGCCGGGACTAGCGCTTACGAGCAGTACTTC | CSVDVAGTSAYEQYF
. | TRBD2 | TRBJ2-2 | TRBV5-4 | TGTGCCAGCAGCTTAGGCGGGAGGGCCGTCACCGGGGAGCTGTTTTTT | CASSLGGRAVTGELFF
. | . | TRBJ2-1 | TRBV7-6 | TGTGCCAGCAGCTTTACCGGGACCTACAATGAGCAGTTCTTC | CASSFTGTYNEQFF
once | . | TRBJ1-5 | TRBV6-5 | TGTGCCAGCAGTTACTCGAAGGTCGGAGGTCAGCCCCAGCATTTT | CASSYSKVGGQPQHF
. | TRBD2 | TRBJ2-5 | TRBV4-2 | TGTGCCAGCAGCCAAGCCTTAGGGCGGGAGATGGGAGAGACCCAGTACTTC | CASSQALGREMGETQYF
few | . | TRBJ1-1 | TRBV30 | TGTGCCTGGAGTGTATGGGGGCTGAACACTGAAGCTTTCTTT | CAWSVWGLNTEAFF
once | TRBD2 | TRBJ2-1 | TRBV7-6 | TGTGCCAGCAGCCCCAAAGGGGGGACTAGCGGAAATTACAATGAGCAGTTCTTC | CASSPKGGTSGNYNEQFF
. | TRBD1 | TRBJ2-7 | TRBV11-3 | TGTGCCAGCAGCTCCTACGAGGGACAGGGTTCACTCGAGCAGTACTTC | CASSSYEGQGSLEQYF
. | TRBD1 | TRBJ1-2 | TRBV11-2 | TGTGCCAGCAGCTTGACAGGGGAGATTGGCTACACCTTC | CASSLTGEIGYTF
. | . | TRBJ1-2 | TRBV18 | TGTGCCAGCTCACCGACAGAGCAAGCTAACTATGGCTACACCTTC | CASSPTEQANYGYTF
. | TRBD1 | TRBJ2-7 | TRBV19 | TGTGCCAGTACTGCCGGGACAGGCTCCTACGAGCAGTACTTC | CASTAGTGSYEQYF
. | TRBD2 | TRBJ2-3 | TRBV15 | TGTGCCACCAGCATCGGGGGGGGAGATACGCAGTATTTT | CATSIGGGDTQYF
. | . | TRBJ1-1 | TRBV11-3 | TGTGCCAGCAGCTTTCAACAGGGCAGGGCTTTCTTT | CASSFQQGRAFF
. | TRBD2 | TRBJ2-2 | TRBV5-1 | TGCGCCAGCAGCTTGGTAGCGGGAAGGTACGCCGGGGAGCTGTTTTTT | CASSLVAGRYAGELFF
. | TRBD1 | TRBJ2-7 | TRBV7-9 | TGTGCCAGCAGCTGGCGCCAGGGGGCGCGGGAGCAGTACTTC | CASSWRQGAREQYF
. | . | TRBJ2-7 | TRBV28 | TGTGCCAGCAGTTTGGTGGGGCTCTCCTACGAGCAGTACTTC | CASSLVGLSYEQYF
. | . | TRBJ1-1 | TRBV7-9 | TGTGCCAGCATCGATAGGACAGAAGCTTTCTTT | CASIDRTEAFF
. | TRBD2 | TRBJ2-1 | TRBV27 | TGTGCCAGCAGCCGATCTAGCGGGTCCTACAATGAGCAGTTCTTC | CASSRSSGSYNEQFF
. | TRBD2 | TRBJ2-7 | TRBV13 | TGTGCCAGCTCTTTTACTAACGGGGGGTTTTACGAGCAGTACTTC | CASSFTNGGFYEQYF
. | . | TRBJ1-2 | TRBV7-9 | TGTGCCAGCAGCCAAGGACAGCAAAGGAGCTATGGCTACACCTTC | CASSQGQQRSYGYTF
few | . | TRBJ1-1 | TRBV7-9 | TGTGCCAGCAGCGTCGCGGACACTGAAGCTTTCTTT | CASSVADTEAFF
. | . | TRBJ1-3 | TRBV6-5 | TGTGCCACTTCCAGCTCTGGAAACACCATATATTTT | CATSSSGNTIYF
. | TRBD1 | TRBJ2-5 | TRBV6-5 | TGTGCCAGCAGTTACTCCGGGACAGGGAGGACGGAGACCCAGTACTTC | CASSYSGTGRTETQYF
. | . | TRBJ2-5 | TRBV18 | TGTGCCAGCTCATTCGGGTCGGAACAAGAGACCCAGTACTTC | CASSFGSEQETQYF
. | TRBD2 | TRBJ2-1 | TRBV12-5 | TGTGCTAGTGGGATCCGGGACTACGGACATAGGGACAATGAGCAGTTCTTC | CASGIRDYGHRDNEQFF
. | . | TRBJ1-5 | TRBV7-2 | TGTGCCAGCAGCTCAGCCGCAGGGGTGGGCAATCAGCCCCAGCATTTT | CASSSAAGVGNQPQHF
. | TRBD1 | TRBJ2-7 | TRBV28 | TGTGCCAGCAGTTTGCGTGGACAGGGACCCTACGAGCAGTACTTC | CASSLRGQGPYEQYF
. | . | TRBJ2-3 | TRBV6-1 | TGTGCCAGCAGTGAACATTGGGCCTCACTCACAGATACGCAGTATTTT | CASSEHWASLTDTQYF
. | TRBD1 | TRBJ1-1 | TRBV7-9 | TGTGCCAGCAGCCGTACACAGGGGAGGAACACTGAAGCTTTCTTT | CASSRTQGRNTEAFF
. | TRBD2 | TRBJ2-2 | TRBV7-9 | TGTGCCAGCAGCTTTCGGACTAGCGGGAGGTCCGGGGAGCTGTTTTTT | CASSFRTSGRSGELFF
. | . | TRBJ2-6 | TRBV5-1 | TGCGCCAGCAGCTTTCGGTTCCCTGGTGGGGCCAACGTCCTGACTTTC | CASSFRFPGGANVLTF
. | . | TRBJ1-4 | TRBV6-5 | TGTGCCAGCAGTTACTCGACTCTGGGTGAAAAACTGTTTTTT | CASSYSTLGEKLFF
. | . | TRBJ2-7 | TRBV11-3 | TGTGCCAGCAGCTTGGACAGCTCCTACGAGCAGTACTTC | CASSLDSSYEQYF
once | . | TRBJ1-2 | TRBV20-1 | TGCAGTGCTGGACAGTCCGATGGCTACACCTTC | CSAGQSDGYTF
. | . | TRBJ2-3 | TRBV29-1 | TGCAGCGTTGAACCCAAAGATACGCAGTATTTT | CSVEPKDTQYF
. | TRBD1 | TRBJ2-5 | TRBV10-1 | TGCGCCAGCAGTAGGACAGGGGAAGAGACCCAGTACTTC | CASSRTGEETQYF
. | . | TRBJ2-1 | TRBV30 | TGTGCCTGGAATGCGGGGAACAATGAGCAGTTCTTC | CAWNAGNNEQFF
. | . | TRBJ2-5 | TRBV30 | TGTGTAATCTCCCCAGGGTTGCAAGAGACCCAGTACTTC | CVISPGLQETQYF
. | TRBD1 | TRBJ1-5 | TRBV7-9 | TGTGCCAGCAGCCCCACAGGGGGAAGGGGCAATCAGCCCCAGCATTTT | CASSPTGGRGNQPQHF
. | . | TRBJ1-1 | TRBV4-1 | TGCGCCAGCAGCCAAGTCGGGGGTGCGAACACTGAAGCTTTCTTT | CASSQVGGANTEAFF